Shown below are 8 T cell receptor beta chains from a single sample sequenced in a study of blood T cell repertoires in COVID-19. Data came from immunoSEQ multiplex PCR; TCRdb stores just in-frame clones and leaves some out. The sample holds 120,000 to 150,000 clones; 84% are singletons and the top ten take approximately 8.9%. Specimen: peripheral blood. The receptors come from a man between 25 and 39 years old with COVID-19, enrolled during active disease.

V is TRBV5-4 and J is TRBJ2-1, with 11 bases aligning to TRBD1. The CDR3 is 18 residues long. Germline V gene lookup returns CDR1 SGHNT and CDR2 YYREEE (reference sequence). The J segment lost 3 bases and the V segment lost 1 base, leaving 9 bases of the junction unmatched. CDR3 amino acids: CASSLRTGGDLGYNEQFF. The CDR3 coding sequence is TGTGCCAGCAGCTTGAGGACAGGGGGCGATTTGGGCTACAATGAGCAGTTCTTC.

This clone was counted once. This rearrangement joins TRBV7-2 to TRBJ2-7, with D possibly being TRBD2 (5 bases). Trimming left V 4 bases short and J 6 bases short, with 16 bases between. CDR3 length: 14 amino acids. CDR1 and CDR2 (germline): SGHTA, FQGNSA. The CDR3 is CASSSTGGWGEQYF. In DNA, the CDR3 is TGTGCCAGCAGCTCCACCGGAGGTTGGGGCGAGCAGTACTTC.

The gene calls are TRBV19 and TRBJ2-7, with 9 bases aligning to TRBD1. Germline lookup yields CDR1 LNHDA and CDR2 SQIVND (reference sequence). This CDR3 is built from 14 residues. V lost 6 bases, J lost 4 bases, and 7 bases stayed unmatched. CDR3 DNA sequence: TGTGCCAGTAGCTCGGGGACAGGGATGTACGAGCAGTACTTC. As protein: CASSSGTGMYEQYF.

The gene calls are TRBV11-3 and TRBJ2-2; TRBD1 matches 7 bases. Germline V gene data show CDR1 as SGHNT and CDR2 as YENEEA. The CDR3 has 14 residues. The junction had 3 bases not matched to a gene; V was cut back by 5 bases and J by 3 bases. The CDR3 region has the DNA TGTGCCAGCAGCCCCGGGACAGACACCGGGGAGCTGTTTTTT. It is translated as CASSPGTDTGELFF. The entire variable domain, with the rest obtained from reference TRBV11-3 and TRBJ2-2, is as follows: EAGVVQSPRYKIIEKKQPVAFWCNPISGHNTLYWYLQNLGQGPELLIRYENEEAVDDSQLPKDRFSAERLKGVDSTLKIQPAELGDSAVYLCASSPGTDTGELFFGEGSRLTVL.

This clone was detected only once. This chain uses TRBV11-3 with TRBJ2-7; perhaps TRBD1 as D (5 bases). Between the trimmed V and J ends, which lost 1 base and 5 bases, there was a span of 15 bases. The CDR3 is 15 residues long. CDR1 SGHNT and CDR2 YENEEA come from the germline V gene. The CDR3 sequence is CASSLGGTGRNEQYF. The CDR3 coding sequence is TGTGCCAGCAGCTTAGGGGGAACAGGTAGGAACGAGCAGTACTTC. The full variable domain, in which reference TRBV11-3 and TRBJ2-7 provide the parts outside the CDR3, is EAGVVQSPRYKIIEKKQPVAFWCNPISGHNTLYWYLQNLGQGPELLIRYENEEAVDDSQLPKDRFSAERLKGVDSTLKIQPAELGDSAVYLCASSLGGTGRNEQYFGPGTRLTVT.

The table lists this clone with a count of one. The chain carries TRBV7-2 and TRBJ2-7; 10 bases line up with TRBD2. CDR3 length equals 15 residues. With 4 bases clipped from V and 4 bases from J, the junction kept 7 bases outside the gene matches. Germline V gene lookup returns CDR1 SGHTA and CDR2 FQGNSA. The CDR3: CASSSGVAGGYEQYF. Here the CDR3 DNA reads TGTGCCAGCAGCTCGGGGGTAGCGGGAGGTTACGAGCAGTACTTC.

In this sample, this clone turned up once. V and J are TRBV4-1 and TRBJ2-7; 7 positions match TRBD1. This CDR3 spans 15 amino acids. The germline CDR1 and CDR2 sequences are MGHRA and YSYEKL. The trim removed 4 bases at V and 2 bases at J, leaving 8 bases unmatched. The CDR3 bases are TGCGCCAGCAGCCCCCCCGGGACAGTTACCTACGAGCAGTACTTC. Protein: CASSPPGTVTYEQYF.

CDR3 coding DNA: TGTGCCATCAGCCCCAGGGAATGGGAAAAACTGTTTTTT. Its translation: CAISPREWEKLFF. The chain links TRBV10-3 to TRBJ1-4; D perhaps matches TRBD1 (5 bases). Germline-derived CDR1 and CDR2 are ENHRY and SYGVKD. V lost 6 bases and J 8 bases, leaving 13 bases between the germline ends. The CDR3 has 13 residues.